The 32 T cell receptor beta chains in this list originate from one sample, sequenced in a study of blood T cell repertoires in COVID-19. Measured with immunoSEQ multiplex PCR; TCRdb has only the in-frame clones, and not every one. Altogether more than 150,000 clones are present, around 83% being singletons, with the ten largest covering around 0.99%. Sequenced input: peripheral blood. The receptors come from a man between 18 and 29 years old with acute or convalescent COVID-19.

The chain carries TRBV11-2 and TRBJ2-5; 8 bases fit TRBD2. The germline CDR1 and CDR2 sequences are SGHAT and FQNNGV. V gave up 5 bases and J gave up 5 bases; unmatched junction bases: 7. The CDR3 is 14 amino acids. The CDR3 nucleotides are TGTGCCAGCAGCGTCCAGGAGCGGGGGGAGACCCAGTACTTC. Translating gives CASSVQERGETQYF.

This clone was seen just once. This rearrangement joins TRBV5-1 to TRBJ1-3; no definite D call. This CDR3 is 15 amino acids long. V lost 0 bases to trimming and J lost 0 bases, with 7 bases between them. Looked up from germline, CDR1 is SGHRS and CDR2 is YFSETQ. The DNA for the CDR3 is TGCGCCAGCAGCTTGGATTTAAACTCTGGAAACACCATATATTTT. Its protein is CASSLDLNSGNTIYF.

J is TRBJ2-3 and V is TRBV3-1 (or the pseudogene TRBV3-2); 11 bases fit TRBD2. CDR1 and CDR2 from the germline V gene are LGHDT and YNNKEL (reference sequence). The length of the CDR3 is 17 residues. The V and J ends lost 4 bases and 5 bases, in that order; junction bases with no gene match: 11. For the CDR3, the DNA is TGTGCCAGCAGCCTCACCCCTAGCGGGGGGTGGGGAGATACGCAGTATTTT. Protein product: CASSLTPSGGWGDTQYF.

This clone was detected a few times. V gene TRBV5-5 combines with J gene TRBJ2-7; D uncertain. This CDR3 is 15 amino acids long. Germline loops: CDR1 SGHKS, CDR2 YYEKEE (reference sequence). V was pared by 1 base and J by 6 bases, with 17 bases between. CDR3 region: CASSLRFGELSEQYF. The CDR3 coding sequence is TGTGCCAGCAGCTTGCGGTTCGGAGAGCTATCCGAGCAGTACTTC.

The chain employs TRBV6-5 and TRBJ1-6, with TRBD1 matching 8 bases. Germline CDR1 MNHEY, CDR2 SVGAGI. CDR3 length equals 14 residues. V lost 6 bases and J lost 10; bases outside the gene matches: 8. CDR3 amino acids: CASRRDRNYSPLHF. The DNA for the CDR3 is TGTGCCAGCAGGAGGGACAGGAATTACTCACCCCTCCACTTT.

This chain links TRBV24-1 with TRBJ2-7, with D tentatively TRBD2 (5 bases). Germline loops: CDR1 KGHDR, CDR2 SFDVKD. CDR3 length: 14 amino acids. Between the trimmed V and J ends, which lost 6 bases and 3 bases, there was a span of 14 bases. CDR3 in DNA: TGTGCCACCAGTTGGATCAGCGGAAGCTACGAGCAGTACGTC. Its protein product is CATSWISGSYEQYV.

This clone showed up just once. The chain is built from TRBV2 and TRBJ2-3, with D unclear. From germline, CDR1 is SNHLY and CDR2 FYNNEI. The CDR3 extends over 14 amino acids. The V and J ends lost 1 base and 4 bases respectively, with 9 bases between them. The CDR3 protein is CASSEGQEPDTQYF. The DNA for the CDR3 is TGTGCCAGCAGTGAAGGGCAGGAACCAGATACGCAGTATTTT.

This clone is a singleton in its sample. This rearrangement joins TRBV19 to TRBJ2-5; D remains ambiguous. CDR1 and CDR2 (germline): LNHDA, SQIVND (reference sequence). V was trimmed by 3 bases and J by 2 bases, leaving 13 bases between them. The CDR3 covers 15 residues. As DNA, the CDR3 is TGTGCCAGTAGTATTAATGGCAGAAGACAAGAGACCCAGTACTTC. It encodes CASSINGRRQETQYF.

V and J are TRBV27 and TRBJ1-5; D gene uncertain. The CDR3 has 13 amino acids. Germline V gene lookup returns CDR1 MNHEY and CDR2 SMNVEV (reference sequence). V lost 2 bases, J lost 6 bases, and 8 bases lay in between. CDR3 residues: CASSLEGGQPQHF. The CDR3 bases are TGTGCCAGCAGTTTAGAGGGCGGTCAGCCCCAGCATTTT.

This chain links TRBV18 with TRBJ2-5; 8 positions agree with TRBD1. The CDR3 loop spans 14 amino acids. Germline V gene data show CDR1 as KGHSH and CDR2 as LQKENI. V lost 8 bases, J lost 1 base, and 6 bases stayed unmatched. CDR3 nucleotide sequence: TGTGCCAGCATACAGGGGGTTGGCCAAGAGACCCAGTACTTC. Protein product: CASIQGVGQETQYF.

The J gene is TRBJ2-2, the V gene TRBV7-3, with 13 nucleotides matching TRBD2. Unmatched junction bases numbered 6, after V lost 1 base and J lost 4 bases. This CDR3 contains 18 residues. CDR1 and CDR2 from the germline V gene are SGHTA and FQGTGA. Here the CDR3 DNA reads TGTGCCAGCAGCTTAAAAACTAGCGGGGGGGCTGGCACCGGGGAGCTGTTTTTT. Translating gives CASSLKTSGGAGTGELFF.

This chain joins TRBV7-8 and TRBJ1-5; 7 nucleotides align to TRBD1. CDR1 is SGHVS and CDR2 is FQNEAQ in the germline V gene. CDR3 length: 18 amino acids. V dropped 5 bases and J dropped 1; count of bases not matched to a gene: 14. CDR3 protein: CASSVSGGGFASNQPQHF. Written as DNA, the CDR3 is TGTGCCAGCAGCGTCTCAGGGGGTGGGTTTGCGAGCAATCAGCCCCAGCATTTT.

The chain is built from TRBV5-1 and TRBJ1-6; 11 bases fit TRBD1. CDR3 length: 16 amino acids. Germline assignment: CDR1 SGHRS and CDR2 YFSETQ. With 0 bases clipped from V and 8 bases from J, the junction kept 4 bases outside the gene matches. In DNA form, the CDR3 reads TGCGCCAGCAGCTTGGCCCGGGACAGGGGGTATTCACCCCTCCACTTT. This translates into CASSLARDRGYSPLHF.

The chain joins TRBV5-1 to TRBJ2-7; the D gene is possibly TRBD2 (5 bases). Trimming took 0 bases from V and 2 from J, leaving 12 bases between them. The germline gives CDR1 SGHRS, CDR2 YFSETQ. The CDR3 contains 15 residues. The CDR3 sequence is CASSLDGKTTYEQYF. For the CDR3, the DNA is TGCGCCAGCAGCTTGGACGGGAAGACTACCTACGAGCAGTACTTC. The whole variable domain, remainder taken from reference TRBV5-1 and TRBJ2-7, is KAGVTQTPRYLIKTRGQQVTLSCSPISGHRSVSWYQQTPGQGLQFLFEYFSETQRNKGNFPGRFSGRQFSNSRSEMNVSTLELGDSALYLCASSLDGKTTYEQYFGPGTRLTVT.

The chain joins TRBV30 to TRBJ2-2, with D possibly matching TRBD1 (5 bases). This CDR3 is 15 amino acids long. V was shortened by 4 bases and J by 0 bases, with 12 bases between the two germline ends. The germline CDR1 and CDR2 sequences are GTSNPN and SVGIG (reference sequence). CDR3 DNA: TGTGCCTGGAAAAGGGGTGAGGCGAACACCGGGGAGCTGTTTTTT. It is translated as CAWKRGEANTGELFF.

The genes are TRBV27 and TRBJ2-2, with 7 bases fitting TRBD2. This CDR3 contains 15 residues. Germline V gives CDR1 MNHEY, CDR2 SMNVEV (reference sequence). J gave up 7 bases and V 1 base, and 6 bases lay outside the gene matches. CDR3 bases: TGTGCCAGCAGTTTATGGCCGGGGGGTGTCGGGGAGCTGTTTTTT. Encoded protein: CASSLWPGGVGELFF.

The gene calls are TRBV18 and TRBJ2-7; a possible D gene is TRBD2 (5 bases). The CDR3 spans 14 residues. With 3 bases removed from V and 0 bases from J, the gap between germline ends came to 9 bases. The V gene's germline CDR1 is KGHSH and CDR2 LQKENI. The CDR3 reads CASSPEGFSYEQYF. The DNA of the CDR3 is TGTGCCAGCTCACCCGAGGGTTTCTCCTACGAGCAGTACTTC.

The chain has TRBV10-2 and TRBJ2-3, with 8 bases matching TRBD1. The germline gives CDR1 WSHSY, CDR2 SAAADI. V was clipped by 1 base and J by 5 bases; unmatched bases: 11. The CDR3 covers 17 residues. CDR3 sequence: CASSEWRQGPPGDTQYF. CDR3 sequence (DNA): TGCGCCAGCAGTGAGTGGAGACAGGGGCCTCCGGGAGATACGCAGTATTTT.

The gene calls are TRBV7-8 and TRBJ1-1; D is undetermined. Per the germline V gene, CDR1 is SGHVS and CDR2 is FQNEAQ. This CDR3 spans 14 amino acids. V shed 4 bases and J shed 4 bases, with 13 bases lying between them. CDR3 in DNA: TGTGCCAGCAGCTCGAGGCAAGTTGGCACTGAAGCTTTCTTT. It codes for CASSSRQVGTEAFF.

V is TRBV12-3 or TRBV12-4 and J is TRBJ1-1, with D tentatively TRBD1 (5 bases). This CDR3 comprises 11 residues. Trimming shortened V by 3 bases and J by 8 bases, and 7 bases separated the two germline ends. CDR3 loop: CASSFKGEAFF. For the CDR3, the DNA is TGTGCCAGCAGTTTTAAGGGGGAAGCTTTCTTT.

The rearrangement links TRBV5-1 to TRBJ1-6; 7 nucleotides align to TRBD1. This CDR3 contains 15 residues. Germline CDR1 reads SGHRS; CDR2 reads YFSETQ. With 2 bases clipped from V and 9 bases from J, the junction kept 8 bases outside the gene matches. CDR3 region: CASSLTGQDRSPLHF. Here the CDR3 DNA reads TGCGCCAGCAGCTTAACTGGACAGGACCGTTCACCCCTCCACTTT. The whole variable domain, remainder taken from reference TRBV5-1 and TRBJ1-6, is KAGVTQTPRYLIKTRGQQVTLSCSPISGHRSVSWYQQTPGQGLQFLFEYFSETQRNKGNFPGRFSGRQFSNSRSEMNVSTLELGDSALYLCASSLTGQDRSPLHFGNGTRLTVT.

DNA of the CDR3: TGTGCCAGAAGCCCGCCCGGAGGGACGCTGTATTGGAATCAGCCCCAGCATTTT. Amino acids: CARSPPGGTLYWNQPQHF. The chain has TRBV5-3 and TRBJ1-5; D is perhaps TRBD1 (5 bases). TRBV5-3 is an ORF, and what it does is uncertain. V lost 4 bases and J 4 bases, leaving 24 bases between the germline ends. The CDR3 contains 18 residues.

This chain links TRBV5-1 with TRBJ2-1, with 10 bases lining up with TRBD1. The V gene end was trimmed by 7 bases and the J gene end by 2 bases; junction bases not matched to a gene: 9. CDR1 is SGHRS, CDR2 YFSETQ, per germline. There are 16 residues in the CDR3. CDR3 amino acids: CASSGTGVQTYNEQFF. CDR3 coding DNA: TGCGCCAGCTCCGGGACAGGGGTCCAAACCTACAATGAGCAGTTCTTC.

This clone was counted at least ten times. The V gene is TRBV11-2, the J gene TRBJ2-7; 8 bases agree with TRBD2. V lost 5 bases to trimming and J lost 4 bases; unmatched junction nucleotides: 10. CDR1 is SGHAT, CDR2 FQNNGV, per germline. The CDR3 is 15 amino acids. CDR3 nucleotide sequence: TGTGCCAGCAGCCGTGAGCGGGGGTCCATATACGAGCAGTACTTC. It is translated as CASSRERGSIYEQYF.

The DNA of the CDR3 is TGTGCTAGTGGTTTGGCGGTGGGCAGGGGGTTTTCCACAGATACGCAGTATTTT. Translated, it gives CASGLAVGRGFSTDTQYF. The chain carries TRBV12-5 and TRBJ2-3, with 7 bases fitting TRBD1. V shed 1 base and J 2 bases; nucleotides not matched to a gene: 12. The CDR3 contains 18 residues. The germline gives CDR1 LGHNT, CDR2 FRNRAP.

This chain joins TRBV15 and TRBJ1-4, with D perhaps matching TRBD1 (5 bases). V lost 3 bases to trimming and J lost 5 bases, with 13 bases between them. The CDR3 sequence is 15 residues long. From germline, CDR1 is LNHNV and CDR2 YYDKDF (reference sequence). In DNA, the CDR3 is TGTGCCACCAGCAGGACCAGGGAAACGAATGAAAAACTGTTTTTT. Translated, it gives CATSRTRETNEKLFF.

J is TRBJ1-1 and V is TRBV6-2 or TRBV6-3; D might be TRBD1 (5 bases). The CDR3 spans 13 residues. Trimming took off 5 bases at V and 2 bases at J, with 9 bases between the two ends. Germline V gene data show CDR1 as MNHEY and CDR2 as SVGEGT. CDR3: CASSQTDNTEAFF. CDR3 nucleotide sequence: TGTGCCAGCAGTCAGACAGACAACACTGAAGCTTTCTTT.

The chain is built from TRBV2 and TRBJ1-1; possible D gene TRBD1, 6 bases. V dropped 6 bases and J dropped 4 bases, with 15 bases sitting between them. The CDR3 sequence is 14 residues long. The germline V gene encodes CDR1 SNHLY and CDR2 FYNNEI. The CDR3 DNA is TGTGCCAGCAGCATACAGGGTGCGAGCACTGAAGCTTTCTTT. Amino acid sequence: CASSIQGASTEAFF.

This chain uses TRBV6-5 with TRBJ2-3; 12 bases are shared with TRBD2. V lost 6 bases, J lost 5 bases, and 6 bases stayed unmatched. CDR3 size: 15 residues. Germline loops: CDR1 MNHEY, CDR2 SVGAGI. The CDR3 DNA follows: TGTGCCAGCAGCGAGGGACTAGCGGGCTTAGATACGCAGTATTTT. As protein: CASSEGLAGLDTQYF.

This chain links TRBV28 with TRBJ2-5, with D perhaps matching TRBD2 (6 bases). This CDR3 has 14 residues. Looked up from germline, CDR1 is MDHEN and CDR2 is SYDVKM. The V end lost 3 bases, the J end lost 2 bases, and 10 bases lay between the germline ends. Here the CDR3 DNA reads TGTGCCAGCAGTTTTGGCGGGATTCAAGAGACCCAGTACTTC. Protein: CASSFGGIQETQYF. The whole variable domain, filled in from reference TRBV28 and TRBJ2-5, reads DVKVTQSSRYLVKRTGEKVFLECVQDMDHENMFWYRQDPGLGLRLIYFSYDVKMKEKGDIPEGYSVSREKKERFSLILESASTNQTSMYLCASSFGGIQETQYFGPGTRLLVL.

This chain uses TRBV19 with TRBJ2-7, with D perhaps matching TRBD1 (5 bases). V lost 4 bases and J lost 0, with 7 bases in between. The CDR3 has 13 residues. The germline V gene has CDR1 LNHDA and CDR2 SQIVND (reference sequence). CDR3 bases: TGTGCCAGTAGTAGAACAGGCTCCTACGAGCAGTACGTC. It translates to CASSRTGSYEQYV.

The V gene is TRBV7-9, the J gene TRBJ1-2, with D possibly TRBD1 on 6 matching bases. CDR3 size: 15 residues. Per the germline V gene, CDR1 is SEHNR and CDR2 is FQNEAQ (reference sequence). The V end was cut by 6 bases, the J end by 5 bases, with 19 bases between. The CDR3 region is CASSYAPGVGYGYTF. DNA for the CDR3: TGTGCCAGCAGTTACGCCCCAGGGGTAGGGTATGGCTACACCTTC.